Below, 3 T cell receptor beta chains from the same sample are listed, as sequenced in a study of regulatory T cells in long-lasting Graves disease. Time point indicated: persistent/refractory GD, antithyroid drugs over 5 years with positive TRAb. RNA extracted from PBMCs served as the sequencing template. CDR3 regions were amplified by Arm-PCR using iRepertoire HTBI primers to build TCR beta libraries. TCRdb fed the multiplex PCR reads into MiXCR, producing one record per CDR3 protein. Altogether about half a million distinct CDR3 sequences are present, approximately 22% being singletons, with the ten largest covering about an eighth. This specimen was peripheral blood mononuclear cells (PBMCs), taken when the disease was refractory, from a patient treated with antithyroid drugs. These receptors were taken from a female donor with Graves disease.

CDR3 protein: CSARGDSQYNSPLHF. The CDR3 nucleotides read TGCAGTGCTAGAGGGGACAGCCAGTATAATTCACCCCTCCACTTT. V gene TRBV20-1 combines with J gene TRBJ1-6; TRBD1 matches at 7 bases. V lost 1 base to trimming and J lost 4 bases; unmatched junction nucleotides: 4. There are 15 residues in the CDR3. Germline CDR1 and CDR2: DFQATT and SNEGSKA (reference sequence).

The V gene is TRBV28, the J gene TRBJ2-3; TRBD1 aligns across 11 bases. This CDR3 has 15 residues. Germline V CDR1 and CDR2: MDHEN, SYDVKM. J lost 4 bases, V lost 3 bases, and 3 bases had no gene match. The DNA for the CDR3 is TGTGCCAGCAGTTTCTGGGACAGGGGGGCAGATACGCAGTATTTT. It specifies CASSFWDRGADTQYF. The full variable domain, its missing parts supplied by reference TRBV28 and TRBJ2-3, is DVKVTQSSRYLVKRTGEKVFLECVQDMDHENMFWYRQDPGLGLRLIYFSYDVKMKEKGDIPEGYSVSREKKERFSLILESASTNQTSMYLCASSFWDRGADTQYFGPGTRLTVL.

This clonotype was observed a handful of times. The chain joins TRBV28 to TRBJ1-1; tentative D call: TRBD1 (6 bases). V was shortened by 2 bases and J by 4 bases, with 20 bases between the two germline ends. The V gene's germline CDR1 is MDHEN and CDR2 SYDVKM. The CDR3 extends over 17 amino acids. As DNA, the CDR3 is TGTGCCAGCAGTTTAGTTATTCTGAGGGGGGGGGTCACTGAAGCTTTCTTT. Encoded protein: CASSLVILRGGVTEAFF.